Sequencing of this T cell receptor (beta chain) was carried out in a study of response to subunit inactivated influenza vaccine. Study results and limitations: Authors suggested that a seasonal influenza vaccination recruits few new T cells each time.

TCRdb fed the RT-PCR reads into MiXCR, producing one record per CDR3 protein. The sample shows around 750,000 distinct CDR3 sequences, 21% of them seen only once. A single count supports this clonotype. Its target is unknown. Germline V gene data show CDR1 as SGHTA and CDR2 as FQGNSA. The V end lost 1 base, the J end lost 4 bases, and 13 bases lay between the germline ends. The CDR3 length is 15 residues. Sequencing was performed on PBMCs from blood, taken 5 days after vaccination. This receptor was identified in a man between 50 and 59 years old who received an inactivated influenza vaccine. The V gene is TRBV7-2, the J gene TRBJ2-5; perhaps TRBD2 as D (6 bases). The CDR3: CASSLEGGMGETQYF. CDR3 DNA: TGTGCCAGCAGCTTAGAAGGAGGGATGGGAGAGACCCAGTACTTC.